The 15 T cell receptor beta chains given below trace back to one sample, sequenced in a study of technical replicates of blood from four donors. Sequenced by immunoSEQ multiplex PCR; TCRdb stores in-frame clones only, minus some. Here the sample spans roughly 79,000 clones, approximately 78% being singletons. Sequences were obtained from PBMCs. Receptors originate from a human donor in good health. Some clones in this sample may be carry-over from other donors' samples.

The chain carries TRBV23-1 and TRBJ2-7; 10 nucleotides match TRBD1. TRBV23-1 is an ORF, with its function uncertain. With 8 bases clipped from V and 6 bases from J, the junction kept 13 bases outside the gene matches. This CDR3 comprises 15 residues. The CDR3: CASARFGTGVGEQYF. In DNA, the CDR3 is TGCGCCAGCGCCCGCTTCGGGACAGGGGTGGGCGAGCAGTACTTC.

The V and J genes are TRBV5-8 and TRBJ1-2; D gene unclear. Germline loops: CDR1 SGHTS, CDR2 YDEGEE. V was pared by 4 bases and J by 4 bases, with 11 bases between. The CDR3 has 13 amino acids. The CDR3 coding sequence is TGTGCCAGCAGCCCCGCCGCGGGCTATGGCTACACCTTC. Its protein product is CASSPAAGYGYTF.

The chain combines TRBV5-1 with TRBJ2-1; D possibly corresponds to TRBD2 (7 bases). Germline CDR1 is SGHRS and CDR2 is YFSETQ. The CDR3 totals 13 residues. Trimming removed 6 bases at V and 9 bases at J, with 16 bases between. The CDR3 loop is CASNRGASGEQFF. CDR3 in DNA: TGCGCCAGCAACCGGGGGGCGAGTGGTGAGCAGTTCTTC.

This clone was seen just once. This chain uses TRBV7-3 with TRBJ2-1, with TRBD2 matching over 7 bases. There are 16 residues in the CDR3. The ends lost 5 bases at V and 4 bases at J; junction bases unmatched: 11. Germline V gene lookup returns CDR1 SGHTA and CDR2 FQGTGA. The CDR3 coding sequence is TGTGCCAGCAGCCCTGCGGCGGGGGAAAATTACAATGAGCAGTTCTTC. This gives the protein CASSPAAGENYNEQFF.

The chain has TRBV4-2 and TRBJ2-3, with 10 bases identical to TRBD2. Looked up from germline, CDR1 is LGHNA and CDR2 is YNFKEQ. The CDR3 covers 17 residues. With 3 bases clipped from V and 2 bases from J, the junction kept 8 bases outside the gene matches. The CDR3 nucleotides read TGTGCCAGCAGCCAGACGGGGACTAGCGATTACACAGATACGCAGTATTTT. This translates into CASSQTGTSDYTDTQYF.

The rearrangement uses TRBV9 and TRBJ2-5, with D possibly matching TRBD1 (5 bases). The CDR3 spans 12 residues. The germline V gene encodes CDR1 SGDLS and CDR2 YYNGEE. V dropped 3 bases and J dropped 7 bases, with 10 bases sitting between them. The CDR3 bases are TGTGCCAGCAGCGAACCCCAGGGGACCCAGTACTTC. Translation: CASSEPQGTQYF. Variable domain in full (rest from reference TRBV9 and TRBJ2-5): DSGVTQTPKHLITATGQRVTLRCSPRSGDLSVYWYQQSLDQGLQFLIQYYNGEERAKGNILERFSAQQFPDLHSELNLSSLELGDSALYFCASSEPQGTQYFGPGTRLLVL.

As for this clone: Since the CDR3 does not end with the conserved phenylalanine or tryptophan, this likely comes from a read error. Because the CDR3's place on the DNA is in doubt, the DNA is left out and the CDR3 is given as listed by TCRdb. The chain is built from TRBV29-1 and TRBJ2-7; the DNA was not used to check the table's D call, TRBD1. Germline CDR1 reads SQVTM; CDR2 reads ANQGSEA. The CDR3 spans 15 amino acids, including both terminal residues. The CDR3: CSVEDWSGTGRARYL.

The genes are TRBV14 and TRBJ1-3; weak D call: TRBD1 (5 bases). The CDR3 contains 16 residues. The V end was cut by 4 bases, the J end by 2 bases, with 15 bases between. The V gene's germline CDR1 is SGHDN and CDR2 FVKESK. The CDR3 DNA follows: TGTGCCAGCAGCCGGGGACTCGGAATAACTGGAAACACCATATATTTT. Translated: CASSRGLGITGNTIYF.

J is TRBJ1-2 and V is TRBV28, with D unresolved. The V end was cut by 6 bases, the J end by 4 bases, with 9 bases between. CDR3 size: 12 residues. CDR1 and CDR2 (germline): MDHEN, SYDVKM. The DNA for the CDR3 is TGTGCCAGCAGGGGGAGGACCTATGGCTACACCTTC. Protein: CASRGRTYGYTF.

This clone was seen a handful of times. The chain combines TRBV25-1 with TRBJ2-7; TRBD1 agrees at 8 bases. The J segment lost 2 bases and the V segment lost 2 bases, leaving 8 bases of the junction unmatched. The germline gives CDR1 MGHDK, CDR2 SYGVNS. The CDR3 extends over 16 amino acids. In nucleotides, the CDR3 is TGTGCCAGCAGTGAAATATCCACAGGGGGTCCCTACGAGCAGTACTTC. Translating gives CASSEISTGGPYEQYF.

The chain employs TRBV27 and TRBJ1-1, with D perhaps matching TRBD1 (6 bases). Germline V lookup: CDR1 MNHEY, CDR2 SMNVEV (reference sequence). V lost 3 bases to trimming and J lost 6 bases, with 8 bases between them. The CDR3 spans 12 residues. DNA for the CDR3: TGTGCCAGCAGTTTTGGGGGCTCTGAAGCTTTCTTT. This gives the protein CASSFGGSEAFF.

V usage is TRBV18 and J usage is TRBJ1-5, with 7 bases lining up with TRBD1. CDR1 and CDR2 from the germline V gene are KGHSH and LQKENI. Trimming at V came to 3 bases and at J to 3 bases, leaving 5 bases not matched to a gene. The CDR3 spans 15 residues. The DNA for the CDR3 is TGTGCCAGCTCACCCACGACAGGGAACAATCAGCCCCAGCATTTT. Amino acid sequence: CASSPTTGNNQPQHF.

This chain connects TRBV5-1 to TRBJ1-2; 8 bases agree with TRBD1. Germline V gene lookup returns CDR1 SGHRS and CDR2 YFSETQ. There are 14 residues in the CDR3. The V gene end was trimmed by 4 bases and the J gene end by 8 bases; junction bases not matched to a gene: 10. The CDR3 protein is CASSEAGTGNGYTF. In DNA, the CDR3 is TGCGCCAGCAGCGAGGCCGGGACAGGTAACGGCTACACCTTC. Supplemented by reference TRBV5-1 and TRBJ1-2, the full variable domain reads KAGVTQTPRYLIKTRGQQVTLSCSPISGHRSVSWYQQTPGQGLQFLFEYFSETQRNKGNFPGRFSGRQFSNSRSEMNVSTLELGDSALYLCASSEAGTGNGYTFGSGTRLTVV.

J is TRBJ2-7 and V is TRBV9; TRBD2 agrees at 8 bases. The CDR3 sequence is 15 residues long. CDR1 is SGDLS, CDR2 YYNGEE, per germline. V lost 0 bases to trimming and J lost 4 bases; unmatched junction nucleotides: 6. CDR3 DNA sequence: TGTGCCAGCAGCGTAGCAAGCGGGAGTTTGTACGAGCAGTACTTC. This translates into CASSVASGSLYEQYF.

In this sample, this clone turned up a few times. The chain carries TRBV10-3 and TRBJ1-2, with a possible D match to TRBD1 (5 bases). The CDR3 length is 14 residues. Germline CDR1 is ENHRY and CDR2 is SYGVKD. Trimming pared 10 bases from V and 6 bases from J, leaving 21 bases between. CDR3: CATTQSTDYNGYTF. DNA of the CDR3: TGTGCCACCACGCAATCGACAGATTATAATGGCTACACCTTC.